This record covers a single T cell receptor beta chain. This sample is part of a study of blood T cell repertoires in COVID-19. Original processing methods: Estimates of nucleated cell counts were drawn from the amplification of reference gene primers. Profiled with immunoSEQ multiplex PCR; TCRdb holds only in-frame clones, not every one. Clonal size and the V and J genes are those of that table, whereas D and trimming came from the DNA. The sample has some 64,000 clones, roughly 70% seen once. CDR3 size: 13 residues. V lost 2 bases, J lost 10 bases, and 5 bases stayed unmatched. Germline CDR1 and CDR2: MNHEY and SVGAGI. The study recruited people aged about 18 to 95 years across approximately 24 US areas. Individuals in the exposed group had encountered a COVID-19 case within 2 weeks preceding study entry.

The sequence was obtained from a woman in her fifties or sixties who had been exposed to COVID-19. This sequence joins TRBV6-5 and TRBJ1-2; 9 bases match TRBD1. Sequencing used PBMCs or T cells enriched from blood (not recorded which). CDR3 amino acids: CASSYGQGRSYTF. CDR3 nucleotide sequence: TGTGCCAGCAGTTACGGACAGGGGAGATCCTACACCTTC.